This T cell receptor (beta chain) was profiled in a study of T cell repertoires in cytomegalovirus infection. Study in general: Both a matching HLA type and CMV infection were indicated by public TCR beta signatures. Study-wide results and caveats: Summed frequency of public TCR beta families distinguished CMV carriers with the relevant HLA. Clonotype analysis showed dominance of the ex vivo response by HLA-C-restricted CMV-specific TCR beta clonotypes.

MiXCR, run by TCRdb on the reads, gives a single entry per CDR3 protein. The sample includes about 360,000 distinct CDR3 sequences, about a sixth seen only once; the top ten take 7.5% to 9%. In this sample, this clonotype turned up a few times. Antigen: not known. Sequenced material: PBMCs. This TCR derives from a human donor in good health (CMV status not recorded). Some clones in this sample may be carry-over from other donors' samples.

The CDR3 loop reads CASSETTGAADTQYF. Here the CDR3 DNA reads TGTGCCAGCTCAGAGACGACAGGGGCGGCAGATACGCAGTATTTT. V gene TRBV18 combines with J gene TRBJ2-3; 8 nucleotides line up with TRBD1. The germline gives CDR1 KGHSH, CDR2 LQKENI. V lost 5 bases, J lost 4 bases, and 8 bases stayed unmatched. This CDR3 has 15 residues.